Below, 17 T cell receptor beta chains from the same sample are listed, as sequenced in a study of post-analysis software for immune sequencing data. Findings of the study overall: Elevated frequency relative to controls characterized about 5 TRBV segments in patients, TRBV5-6, TRBV5-1 and TRBV20-1 among them.

cDNA libraries of TCR beta carried unique molecular identifiers. TCRdb reprocessed the PCR reads with MiXCR, giving one entry per CDR3 protein. The data hold approximately 690,000 distinct CDR3 sequences, with about 60% observed a single time. These receptors have no identified antigens. The specimen was blood. These TCRs come from a girl aged 2 to 10 with multiple sclerosis.

The chain recombines TRBV12-3 or TRBV12-4 with TRBJ2-3; 10 nucleotides line up with TRBD2. The CDR3 is 16 residues long. With V trimmed by 8 bases and J by 4 bases, 12 bases remained unmatched. The CDR3 is CASVSWLAGGADTQYF. The CDR3 DNA reads as TGTGCCAGCGTCTCTTGGTTAGCGGGAGGCGCAGATACGCAGTATTTT.

This clonotype was seen just once. The chain employs TRBV6-6 and TRBJ1-2, with 10 bases fitting TRBD1. CDR3 length: 17 amino acids. Losses at the gene ends were 6 bases for V and 3 bases for J; bases not matched to a gene: 13. Germline loops: CDR1 MNHNY, CDR2 SVGAGI (reference sequence). CDR3: CASRRWTGGISDYGYTF. The DNA of the CDR3 is TGTGCCAGCAGAAGATGGACAGGGGGTATCTCCGACTATGGCTACACCTTC.

The chain combines TRBV7-6 with TRBJ2-2; D gene unclear. Germline CDR1 and CDR2: SGHVS and FNYEAQ. With 5 bases removed from V and 6 bases from J, the gap between germline ends came to 16 bases. This CDR3 has 15 residues. Written as DNA, the CDR3 is TGTGCCAGCAGCCTGCTCACGATCACGTCCGGGGAGCTGTTTTTT. It translates to CASSLLTITSGELFF.

The chain couples TRBV7-9 to TRBJ2-1, with a tentative D call TRBD1 (5 bases). V dropped 4 bases and J dropped 8 bases, with 9 bases sitting between them. Germline values: CDR1 SEHNR, CDR2 FQNEAQ (reference sequence). The CDR3 has 12 amino acids. Here the CDR3 reads CASSSTGHEQFF. The CDR3 coding sequence is TGTGCCAGCAGCTCCACAGGTCATGAGCAGTTCTTC.

A few counts support this clonotype. V gene TRBV6-4 combines with J gene TRBJ2-3; the D gene is possibly TRBD1 (6 bases). CDR3 length: 13 residues. Germline loops: CDR1 MRHNA, CDR2 SNTAGT. Trimming shortened V by 6 bases and J by 3 bases, and 10 bases separated the two germline ends. The CDR3 sequence: CASSGQRTDTQYF. The DNA of the CDR3 is TGTGCCAGCAGCGGACAGAGAACAGATACGCAGTATTTT.

This chain joins TRBV5-1 and TRBJ2-5, with D maybe TRBD2 (5 bases). The germline V and J ends were trimmed by 2 bases and 4 bases, with 15 bases remaining between them. CDR1 is SGHRS, CDR2 YFSETQ, per germline. CDR3 length: 15 amino acids. The CDR3 sequence: CASSFRRRGRETQYF. DNA of the CDR3: TGCGCCAGCAGCTTTAGACGGCGAGGGAGAGAGACCCAGTACTTC.

This clonotype was detected only once. The chain combines TRBV27 with TRBJ2-7, with 7 bases matching TRBD2. Germline CDR1 MNHEY, CDR2 SMNVEV (reference sequence). The CDR3 runs to 14 residues. Unmatched junction bases numbered 7, after V lost 6 bases and J lost 2 bases. Here the CDR3 reads CASSPRDYAYEQYF. CDR3 coding DNA: TGTGCCAGCAGCCCCCGGGACTATGCCTACGAGCAGTACTTC.

The genes are TRBV12-3 or TRBV12-4 and TRBJ2-3, with TRBD1 as a possible D gene (6 bases). This CDR3 comprises 15 residues. Trimming took off 6 bases at V and 5 bases at J, with 18 bases between the two ends. The CDR3, as DNA: TGTGCCAGCAGCCCTCTAGCAGGGGATGGAGATACGCAGTATTTT. It is translated as CASSPLAGDGDTQYF.

This clonotype was observed a few times. The chain employs TRBV28 and TRBJ1-5; the match to TRBD1 covers 8 bases. The CDR3 is 15 residues long. J was trimmed by 6 bases and V by 6 bases; bases with no gene match: 10. Germline assignment: CDR1 MDHEN and CDR2 SYDVKM. CDR3 sequence reads: CASRLGQGRGQPQHF. The CDR3 region has the DNA TGTGCCAGCAGACTCGGACAGGGAAGGGGTCAGCCCCAGCATTTT.

The count of this clonotype is one. V is TRBV29-1 and J is TRBJ2-7; D call uncertain. The J call may be mistaken, given a closer DNA end match to TRBJ2-5. The CDR3 runs 13 residues. Per germline, CDR1 SQVTM and CDR2 ANQGSEA. The CDR3 nucleotides read TGCAGCGTTGAAATGAGGTGGGGAGAGACCCAGTACTTC. Translating it yields CSVEMRWGETQYF.

This clonotype was seen once. The genes are TRBV4-2 and TRBJ1-2; TRBD1 agrees at 8 bases. Per germline, CDR1 LGHNA and CDR2 YNFKEQ. The CDR3 runs 15 residues. V dropped 3 bases and J dropped 4; count of bases not matched to a gene: 7. CDR3 in DNA: TGTGCCAGCAGCCAGGCAACCGGACAGGGCTATGGCTACACCTTC. Amino acids: CASSQATGQGYGYTF.

This clonotype was counted only a few times. The V gene is TRBV29-1, the J gene TRBJ2-7; TRBD1 matches at 8 bases. Germline CDR1 and CDR2: SQVTM and ANQGSEA. The J segment lost 1 base and the V segment lost 8 bases, leaving 10 bases of the junction unmatched. CDR3 length: 14 amino acids. This chain's CDR3 is CSTGGTGGSYEQYF. CDR3 nucleotide sequence: TGCAGCACCGGAGGGACAGGAGGGTCCTACGAGCAGTACTTC.

V usage is TRBV7-9 and J usage is TRBJ2-3, with TRBD2 matching 10 bases. The CDR3 has 15 residues. Per the germline V gene, CDR1 is SEHNR and CDR2 is FQNEAQ (reference sequence). Trimming removed 1 base from V and 5 bases from J; junction bases left unmatched: 3. Here the CDR3 DNA reads TGTGCCAGCAGCTTAGTTCCTAGCGGGGGAGATACGCAGTATTTT. Its protein is CASSLVPSGGDTQYF. Full variable domain (missing parts from reference TRBV7-9 and TRBJ2-3): DTGVSQNPRHKITKRGQNVTFRCDPISEHNRLYWYRQTLGQGPEFLTYFQNEAQLEKSRLLSDRFSAERPKGSFSTLEIQRTEQGDSAMYLCASSLVPSGGDTQYFGPGTRLTVL.

This clonotype was counted only a few times. The gene calls are TRBV11-2 and TRBJ1-2; D is uncertain. Between the trimmed V and J ends, which lost 5 bases and 0 bases, there was a span of 13 bases. This CDR3 region has 15 residues. Germline-derived CDR1 and CDR2 are SGHAT and FQNNGV. As DNA, the CDR3 is TGTGCCAGCAGCCCCTATAAACAAGCTAACTATGGCTACACCTTC. It translates to CASSPYKQANYGYTF.

In its sample, this clonotype was seen once. The genes are TRBV15 and TRBJ2-5; D not certain. CDR1 and CDR2 (germline): LNHNV, YYDKDF (reference sequence). This CDR3 comprises 13 residues. Trimming shortened V by 0 bases and J by 2 bases, and 4 bases separated the two germline ends. The CDR3: CATSRDGQETQYF. The CDR3 DNA sequence: TGTGCCACCAGCAGAGACGGGCAAGAGACCCAGTACTTC.

This chain's CDR3 is CASSPQTGRSSYNEQFF. The CDR3 nucleotides read TGTGCCAGCAGTCCCCAGACAGGCCGGAGCTCCTACAATGAGCAGTTCTTC. V and J are TRBV6-1 and TRBJ2-1; D is possibly TRBD1 (6 bases). V was shortened by 5 bases and J by 0 bases, with 17 bases between the two germline ends. CDR1 is MNHNS and CDR2 is SASEGT in the germline V gene. The CDR3 contains 17 residues.

The chain recombines TRBV7-9 with TRBJ1-1; D is uncertain. CDR1 and CDR2 from the germline V gene are SEHNR and FQNEAQ (reference sequence). The CDR3 sequence is 11 residues long. Trimming cost V 8 bases and J 3 bases, with 7 bases left between them. The CDR3 here is CASGRDTEAFF. The CDR3 coding sequence is TGTGCCAGCGGCAGAGACACTGAAGCTTTCTTT.